This entry lists 12 T cell receptor beta chains sequenced from one sample in a study of shared clonotypes between healthy human individuals. Repertoires were generated with immunoSEQ multiplex PCR, while TCRdb's copy carries only in-frame clones and drops some. The sample carries fewer than 1.6 million clones, approximately 98.5% recorded once. Source material: naive CD4+ T cells sorted from blood. The subset denotes: CD45RA+ positively selected. The receptors were sampled from a man under 40 in good health.

V is TRBV5-1 and J is TRBJ1-3, with D perhaps matching TRBD1 (6 bases). Deletions cut 5 bases from V and 1 base from J, with 13 bases between. Germline V gives CDR1 SGHRS, CDR2 YFSETQ. The CDR3 is 15 amino acids. The CDR3 bases are TGCGCCAGCAGACTCAATCAGGGGTCTGGAAACACCATATATTTT. It encodes CASRLNQGSGNTIYF.

The chain links TRBV7-8 to TRBJ1-1; D unclear. CDR1 SGHVS and CDR2 FQNEAQ come from the germline V gene. The CDR3 has 13 amino acids. V was shortened by 8 bases and J by 4 bases, with 14 bases between the two germline ends. Here the CDR3 DNA reads TGTGCCAGCGTTCGGTATCGGGGCACTGAAGCTTTCTTT. Its protein is CASVRYRGTEAFF.

This clone was seen just once. This chain joins TRBV6-1 and TRBJ2-2, with TRBD2 matching over 7 bases. The CDR3 runs to 17 residues. Germline CDR1 reads MNHNS; CDR2 reads SASEGT. V gave up 1 base and J gave up 6 bases; unmatched junction bases: 11. The CDR3 sequence is CASSEGYSGGRAGELFF. In DNA, the CDR3 is TGTGCCAGCAGTGAAGGTTACTCGGGAGGACGGGCCGGGGAGCTGTTTTTT.

This chain joins TRBV6-1 and TRBJ2-4; D is ambiguous. This CDR3 is 14 amino acids long. Germline loops: CDR1 MNHNS, CDR2 SASEGT. V was trimmed by 8 bases and J by 6 bases, leaving 17 bases between them. In DNA, the CDR3 is TGTGCCAGCGGTAACGACATTTTTGGAAACATTCAGTACTTC. Protein product: CASGNDIFGNIQYF.

J is TRBJ2-7 and V is TRBV9; D not certain. CDR3 length: 14 amino acids. Germline CDR1 SGDLS, CDR2 YYNGEE. The V end was cut by 0 bases, the J end by 3 bases, with 10 bases between. The CDR3 region is CASSVDLGHYEQYF. The DNA of the CDR3 is TGTGCCAGCAGCGTAGACCTAGGTCACTACGAGCAGTACTTC.

The rearrangement uses TRBV6-6 and TRBJ1-1, with a possible D match to TRBD1 (6 bases). V lost 0 bases to trimming and J lost 5 bases, with 13 bases between them. CDR3 length: 15 residues. Looked up from germline, CDR1 is MNHNY and CDR2 is SVGAGI (reference sequence). The CDR3 bases are TGTGCCAGCAGTTACTCGAACAGGGTAGGAACTGAAGCTTTCTTT. Protein sequence: CASSYSNRVGTEAFF.

The rearrangement joins TRBV18 to TRBJ1-1; D is perhaps TRBD1 (5 bases). Germline V gene sequence: CDR1 KGHSH, CDR2 LQKENI. The CDR3 sequence is 14 residues long. The V gene lost 2 bases and the J gene lost 7 bases, with 14 bases spanning the gap. Here the CDR3 reads CASSPSRDAGEAFF. The CDR3, as DNA: TGTGCCAGCTCACCATCCAGGGATGCCGGTGAAGCTTTCTTT.

The V and J genes are TRBV15 and TRBJ2-1; TRBD1 matches at 11 bases. V lost 3 bases and J lost 5; bases outside the gene matches: 9. CDR1 and CDR2 (germline): LNHNV, YYDKDF (reference sequence). The CDR3 covers 17 residues. The CDR3, as DNA: TGTGCCACCAGCAGTCTCAAAGGACAGGGGGCCAACAATGAGCAGTTCTTC. Protein product: CATSSLKGQGANNEQFF.

This rearrangement joins TRBV11-2 to TRBJ1-3, with D hard to call. The CDR3 contains 13 residues. Trimming stripped 4 bases from V and 0 bases from J, with 4 bases between. CDR1 and CDR2 (germline): SGHAT, FQNNGV. The CDR3 bases are TGTGCCAGCAGCTCACTCTCTGGAAACACCATATATTTT. It is translated as CASSSLSGNTIYF.

The gene calls are TRBV5-1 and TRBJ1-1; the match to TRBD1 covers 8 bases. In germline, CDR1 is SGHRS, CDR2 YFSETQ. The J segment lost 7 bases and the V segment lost 4 bases, leaving 9 bases of the junction unmatched. The CDR3 sequence is 14 residues long. CDR3 in amino acids: CASSRQGREDEAFF. In DNA, the CDR3 is TGCGCCAGCAGCCGACAGGGGCGGGAGGATGAAGCTTTCTTT.

Details on this clone: Other DNA sequences from this sample encode an identical CDR3 as well. The chain carries TRBV5-1 and TRBJ1-2, with D maybe TRBD1 (5 bases). The V gene lost 4 bases and the J gene lost 8 bases, with 12 bases spanning the gap. Germline V gene data show CDR1 as SGHRS and CDR2 as YFSETQ. This CDR3 has 12 amino acids. CDR3 sequence reads: CASSGTGAGYTF. CDR3 sequence (DNA): TGCGCCAGCAGCGGCACAGGTGCGGGCTACACCTTC.

This sequence joins TRBV2 and TRBJ2-7; D is perhaps TRBD2 (5 bases). CDR3 size: 16 residues. Germline assignment: CDR1 SNHLY and CDR2 FYNNEI. V gave up 6 bases and J gave up 4 bases, with 22 bases separating them. As DNA, the CDR3 is TGTGCCAGCAGGTTCGAGGGCTCTCTCAGGCGTTACGAGCAGTACTTC. Protein product: CASRFEGSLRRYEQYF.